These 19 T cell receptor beta chains were all obtained from the same sample, sequenced in a study of blood T cell repertoires in COVID-19. Only in-frame clones appear in the TCRdb table, and some are missing; sequencing was by immunoSEQ multiplex PCR. The table has 100,000 to 150,000 clones, over 75% seen once. Input material: peripheral blood. These receptors all come from a woman aged 60-75 years with acute or convalescent COVID-19.

J is TRBJ1-2 and V is TRBV20-1; D is perhaps TRBD1 (5 bases). This CDR3 has 10 residues. V lost 6 bases and J 8 bases, leaving 10 bases between the germline ends. The germline gives CDR1 DFQATT, CDR2 SNEGSKA (reference sequence). The CDR3 region is CSARGYGYTF. As DNA, the CDR3 is TGCAGTGCCCGGGGGTACGGCTACACCTTC.

The V and J genes are TRBV28 and TRBJ1-3; D not resolved. CDR1 is MDHEN, CDR2 SYDVKM, per germline. Trimming took off 3 bases at V and 0 bases at J, with 9 bases between the two ends. This CDR3 region has 15 residues. The CDR3 DNA follows: TGTGCCAGCAGTTTTACACCCAACTCTGGAAACACCATATATTTT. Translating gives CASSFTPNSGNTIYF.

The V and J genes are TRBV2 and TRBJ1-1; possibly TRBD1 for D (5 bases). The CDR3 runs to 13 residues. The germline V gene has CDR1 SNHLY and CDR2 FYNNEI. V lost 4 bases and J 2 bases, leaving 8 bases between the germline ends. CDR3 nucleotides: TGTGCCAGCAGTGGACAGAGAAACACTGAAGCTTTCTTT. It encodes CASSGQRNTEAFF.

The rearrangement joins TRBV2 to TRBJ1-1; D remains unclear. The germline gives CDR1 SNHLY, CDR2 FYNNEI. Trimming removed 7 bases from V and 5 bases from J, with 14 bases in between. The CDR3 loop spans 13 amino acids. The CDR3 here is CASKFEEPTEAFF. CDR3 DNA sequence: TGTGCCAGCAAGTTTGAGGAGCCGACTGAAGCTTTCTTT.

The rearrangement joins TRBV30 to TRBJ2-7; unclear D gene. V lost 0 bases and J 0 bases, leaving 9 bases between the germline ends. CDR3 length equals 14 residues. CDR1 and CDR2 (germline): GTSNPN, SVGIG (reference sequence). The CDR3 sequence is CAWSVGSVSYEQYF. CDR3 sequence (DNA): TGTGCCTGGAGTGTAGGCAGCGTCTCCTACGAGCAGTACTTC.

The chain carries TRBV24-1 and TRBJ2-1; the D gene is possibly TRBD2 (6 bases). CDR1 KGHDR and CDR2 SFDVKD come from the germline V gene. This CDR3 contains 17 residues. V lost 6 bases and J lost 2, with 19 bases in between. The CDR3 is CATSSPAGTGAYNEQFF. Here the CDR3 DNA reads TGTGCCACCAGTTCCCCGGCCGGGACGGGAGCCTACAATGAGCAGTTCTTC.

The J gene is TRBJ1-3, the V gene TRBV3-1 (or the pseudogene TRBV3-2), with D tentatively TRBD1 (5 bases). The CDR3 totals 16 residues. Germline V gene data show CDR1 as LGHDT and CDR2 as YNNKEL (reference sequence). The V and J ends lost 1 base and 2 bases respectively, with 12 bases between them. CDR3 DNA: TGTGCCAGCAGCCAAGGACCCAGGGTGGCTGGAAACACCATATATTTT. This translates into CASSQGPRVAGNTIYF.

This chain connects TRBV6-5 to TRBJ2-7; D gene ambiguous. Germline V gene sequence: CDR1 MNHEY, CDR2 SVGAGI. The ends were cut back, 8 bases at V and 5 bases at J, with 16 bases in the middle. The CDR3 has 13 amino acids. The CDR3 bases are TGTGCCAGCCATACGACTGCTTCCCACGAGCAGTACTTC. Protein: CASHTTASHEQYF.

This clone was observed a single time. The V gene is TRBV9, the J gene TRBJ2-5, with TRBD2 matching 7 bases. This CDR3 contains 15 residues. The junction had 3 bases not matched to a gene; V was cut back by 0 bases and J by 1 base. Germline V gene sequence: CDR1 SGDLS, CDR2 YYNGEE. The CDR3 nucleotides read TGTGCCAGCAGCGTAGTAGGGACTACCCAAGAGACCCAGTACTTC. It specifies CASSVVGTTQETQYF.

V is TRBV3-1 (or the pseudogene TRBV3-2) and J is TRBJ2-2; 11 bases map to TRBD1. CDR1 is LGHDT, CDR2 YNNKEL, per germline (reference sequence). The CDR3 sequence is 16 residues long. The junction had 6 bases not matched to a gene; V was cut back by 4 bases and J by 5 bases. The CDR3 spells CASSPGQGASTGELFF. In DNA form, the CDR3 reads TGTGCCAGCAGCCCAGGACAGGGGGCGAGTACCGGGGAGCTGTTTTTT.

The genes are TRBV11-2 and TRBJ2-7, with a possible D match to TRBD2 (7 bases). Germline V gene sequence: CDR1 SGHAT, CDR2 FQNNGV. There are 15 residues in the CDR3. V lost 5 bases and J lost 1, with 15 bases in between. For the CDR3, the DNA is TGTGCCAGCAGCGTGGAAGGGGGGGCTTCCTACGAGCAGTACGTC. Protein: CASSVEGGASYEQYV.

The V call is TRBV18, the J call TRBJ1-2; perhaps TRBD1 as D (6 bases). Per germline, CDR1 KGHSH and CDR2 LQKENI. The CDR3 is 14 amino acids. V was trimmed by 0 bases and J by 3 bases, leaving 8 bases between them. CDR3 sequence: CASSPPRGYYGYTF. The DNA of the CDR3 is TGTGCCAGCTCACCACCCAGGGGATACTATGGCTACACCTTC.

In its sample, this clone was seen once. The chain carries TRBV28 and TRBJ2-7; 9 nucleotides match TRBD1. The germline CDR1 and CDR2 sequences are MDHEN and SYDVKM. J gave up 2 bases and V 7 bases, and 6 bases lay outside the gene matches. This CDR3 comprises 14 residues. DNA of the CDR3: TGTGCCAGCAAGGGACAGGGTTCGACCTACGAGCAGTACTTC. Encoded protein: CASKGQGSTYEQYF.

Details on this clone: Mismatch with germline at one junction end may stem from a read error. The chain combines TRBV7-7 with TRBJ2-5; 8 bases map to TRBD1. The germline V gene has CDR1 SSHAT and CDR2 FNYEAQ (reference sequence). The CDR3 length is 15 residues. DNA for the CDR3: TGTGCTAGCAGTTTGGACAGGGAGTCCCGAGAGACCCAGTACTTC. Translated, it gives CASSLDRESRETQYF. The variable domain in full, completed from reference TRBV7-7 and TRBJ2-5, reads GAGVSQSPRYKVTKRGQDVTLRCDPISSHATLYWYQQALGQGPEFLTYFNYEAQPDKSGLPSDRFSAERPEGSISTLTIQRTEQRDSAMYRCASSLDRESRETQYFGPGTRLLVL.

V and J are TRBV21-1 and TRBJ1-1; the listed D gene, TRBD1, was not tested against the DNA. TRBV21-1 is deemed a pseudogene. The CDR3 contains 14 residues. This CDR3 reads CASSDRDRDTEAFF. The CDR3 DNA reads TGTGCCAGCAGCGACCGGGACAGAGACACTGAAGCTTTCTTT.

The chain links TRBV7-8 to TRBJ1-2; D is ambiguous. Germline V gene sequence: CDR1 SGHVS, CDR2 FQNEAQ. V was clipped by 4 bases and J by 0 bases, with 6 bases between them. This CDR3 is built from 13 residues. The CDR3 bases are TGTGCCAGCAGCTCTGTAGCTAACTATGGCTACACCTTC. Its translation is CASSSVANYGYTF.

The genes are TRBV5-4 and TRBJ2-1, with D perhaps matching TRBD2 (5 bases). This CDR3 is built from 15 residues. Germline V lookup: CDR1 SGHNT, CDR2 YYREEE (reference sequence). V dropped 5 bases and J dropped 4 bases, with 16 bases sitting between them. The CDR3 DNA reads TGTGCCAGCAGAACTCATGAGCGGTCATACAATGAGCAGTTCTTC. Protein: CASRTHERSYNEQFF.

This chain joins TRBV5-8 and TRBJ2-1, with a tentative D call TRBD1 (6 bases). Germline loops: CDR1 SGHTS, CDR2 YDEGEE. Trimming removed 3 bases from V and 5 bases from J, with 12 bases in between. This CDR3 comprises 14 residues. The CDR3 region is CASSYLRQDNEQFF. The CDR3 nucleotides are TGTGCCAGCAGCTATCTCAGACAGGACAATGAGCAGTTCTTC.

The CDR3 region has the DNA TGTGCCAGCAGCAAAATGACGGGTTATCAGCCCCAGCATTTT. It yields the protein CASSKMTGYQPQHF. V is TRBV7-8 and J is TRBJ1-5; D is uncertain. The CDR3 consists of 14 residues. The V end lost 5 bases, the J end lost 5 bases, and 13 bases lay between the germline ends. Per the germline V gene, CDR1 is SGHVS and CDR2 is FQNEAQ. Full variable domain (rest looked up from reference TRBV7-8 and TRBJ1-5): GAGVSQSPRYKVAKRGQDVALRCDPISGHVSLFWYQQALGQGPEFLTYFQNEAQLDKSGLPSDRFFAERPEGSVSTLKIQRTQQEDSAVYLCASSKMTGYQPQHFGDGTRLSIL.